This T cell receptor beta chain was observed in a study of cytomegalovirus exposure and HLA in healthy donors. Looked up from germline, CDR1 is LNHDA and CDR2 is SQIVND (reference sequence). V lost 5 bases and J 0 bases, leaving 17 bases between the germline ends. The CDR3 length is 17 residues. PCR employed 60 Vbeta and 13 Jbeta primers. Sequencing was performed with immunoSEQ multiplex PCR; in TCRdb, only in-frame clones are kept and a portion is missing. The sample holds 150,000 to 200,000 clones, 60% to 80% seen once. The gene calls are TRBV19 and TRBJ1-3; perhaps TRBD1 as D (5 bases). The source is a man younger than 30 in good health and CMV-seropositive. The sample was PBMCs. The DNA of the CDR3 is TGTGCCAGTAGTCTACCGCAAAGGGGTTCCTCTGGAAACACCATATATTTT. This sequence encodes CASSLPQRGSSGNTIYF.